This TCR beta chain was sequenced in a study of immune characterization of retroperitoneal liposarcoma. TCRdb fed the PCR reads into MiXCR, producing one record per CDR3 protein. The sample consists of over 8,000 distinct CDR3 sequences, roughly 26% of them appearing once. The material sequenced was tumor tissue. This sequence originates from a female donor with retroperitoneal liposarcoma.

The CDR3: CASSKTRAYGYTF. The CDR3 nucleotides read TGTGCCAGCAGTAAGACGAGGGCCTATGGCTACACCTTC. The gene calls are TRBV6-2 or TRBV6-3 and TRBJ1-2; D remains unclear. This CDR3 is built from 13 residues. CDR1 MNHEY and CDR2 SVGEGT come from the germline V gene. Trimming left V 5 bases short and J 4 bases short, with 11 bases between.